This T cell receptor beta chain was obtained from a study of graft-versus-host responses after intestinal transplantation. General observations from the study: Researchers found GvH clones in recipient marrow, and some showed up first in ileum or blood.

As regards this clone: Its specificity is not known.

TCRdb keeps only in-frame clones here, not all; method: immunoSEQ multiplex PCR. There are 70,000 or so clones in the sample; roughly 84% occur only once, and 0.39% lies in the top ten. V shed 7 bases, J shed 7 bases, and the junction held 3 bases outside the gene matches. Germline V gene lookup returns CDR1 SQVTM and CDR2 ANQGSEA. CDR3 length equals 11 residues. The input for sequencing was unstimulated CD4+ T cells sorted from spleen or lymph node cells, taken before transplant. The TCR comes from a human donor who was the organ donor for an intestinal transplant. The chain recombines TRBV29-1 with TRBJ1-2, with TRBD1 matching over 10 bases. The CDR3 here is CSGQGAGGYTF. DNA of the CDR3: TGCAGCGGACAGGGGGCTGGTGGCTACACCTTC.